This is a list of T cell receptor beta chains from one sample in a study of monozygotic twins with inflammatory bowel disease. Using the 5' RACE reads, TCRdb records one entry per CDR3 protein without DNA. The listing records under 200,000 distinct CDR3 sequences. The sample was blood. The receptor set was obtained from a human donor with ulcerative colitis or Crohn's disease, or a healthy co-twin of an affected twin (not recorded which). Both conserved end residues are part of each CDR3. Fields, in order: V gene, J gene, CDR3 protein.

TRBV5-1	TRBJ2-2	CASRTGLTPIWNTGELFF
TRBV5-4	TRBJ2-2	CASSFGGSTGELFF
TRBV2	TRBJ2-2	CASRSPGPPNTGELFF
TRBV12-3/TRBV12-4	TRBJ1-1	CASKVGLNTEAFF
TRBV19	TRBJ2-1	CASSISVYNEQFF
TRBV7-9	TRBJ2-1	CASSLDPGISYNEQFF
TRBV12-3/TRBV12-4	TRBJ2-1	CASSLRGEFPEQFF
TRBV29-1	TRBJ2-6	CSVEDLRDRGLGANVLTF
TRBV3-1	TRBJ2-5	CASSQDRLAGAETQYF
TRBV20-1	TRBJ2-1	CSARDAAAVSYNEQFF
TRBV29-1	TRBJ1-1	CSVEDLLGVNTEAFF
TRBV12-3/TRBV12-4	TRBJ1-1	CASRPRDRGGTEAFF
TRBV11-3	TRBJ2-1	CASSLRHRAHNNEQFF
TRBV5-1	TRBJ2-3	CASSLEQVDTQYF
TRBV11-2	TRBJ2-5	CASSLAPLLETQYF
TRBV5-1	TRBJ2-3	CASSLVISTDTQYF
TRBV7-2	TRBJ2-7	CASSFDYQTYEQYF
TRBV6-5	TRBJ2-7	CASSYGKTYEQYF
TRBV7-3	TRBJ1-1	CASSSPLSEAFF
TRBV5-1	TRBJ2-7	CASSINHGVNYEQYF
TRBV6-6	TRBJ2-5	CASSVAEPGETQYF
TRBV20-1	TRBJ1-2	CSARDRAGTNIDGYTF
TRBV4-3	TRBJ2-2	CASSQDPAGGELFF
TRBV20-1	TRBJ2-1	CSATGRVVAAPGGDEQFF
TRBV20-1	TRBJ2-3	CSARDLGRDRGDTQYF
TRBV28	TRBJ2-5	CASTKRGGGEETQYF
TRBV7-6	TRBJ2-1	CASSLEGTSSYNEQFF
TRBV12-5	TRBJ2-5	CASGLDLGGYEETQYF
TRBV20-1	TRBJ2-3	CSASTGDKATDTQYF
TRBV29-1	TRBJ2-3	CSVGTVSLRDTQYF
TRBV25-1	TRBJ1-6	CASSDQAEYNSPLHF
TRBV12-3/TRBV12-4	TRBJ2-1	CVSSSRLEREKRGYEQFF
TRBV20-1	TRBJ1-2	CSARRGDYGYTF
TRBV10-2	TRBJ2-7	CASTPGLLSSYEQYF
TRBV6-1	TRBJ2-7	CASSEATGALYEQYF
TRBV7-3	TRBJ1-3	CASSSLPSGNTIYF
TRBV19	TRBJ2-1	CASTRDRAQFF
TRBV9	TRBJ2-1	CASSISGTGGYSEQFF
TRBV9	TRBJ1-6	CASSIDWGPGSSPLHF
TRBV12-3/TRBV12-4	TRBJ2-3	CASSLLASGGPFADTQYF
TRBV7-3	TRBJ2-3	CASSLSGGQRDTQYF
TRBV5-4	TRBJ1-2	CASSLVGREWGYTF
TRBV5-4	TRBJ2-7	CASSLAVADSYEQYF
TRBV25-1	TRBJ1-2	CASSEGGGGYTF
TRBV4-3	TRBJ2-2	CASSQDRDAGELFF
TRBV7-2	TRBJ2-7	CASSSTGDPYEQYF
TRBV20-1	TRBJ1-5	CSAREGSKEQPQHF
TRBV12-3/TRBV12-4	TRBJ2-2	CASSFGGTGELFF
TRBV11-2	TRBJ2-7	CASSLGLAGKNEQYF
TRBV5-1	TRBJ1-4	CASSLEPGLGEKLFF
TRBV5-1	TRBJ2-5	CASSLDTGRGETQYF
TRBV10-3	TRBJ2-5	CAISEGQRETQYF
TRBV6-5	TRBJ2-1	CASRSAADNEQFF